The clone carrying this T cell receptor beta chain came up a few times. Its antigen remains unknown. From the 5' RACE reads, TCRdb called clonotypes with MiXCR, one entry per CDR3 protein. The table records 130,000 or so distinct CDR3 sequences, over 15% of them present only once. The record originates from a study of CD8 T cells in ankylosing spondylitis. Study-wide results and caveats: A motif of 7 to 9 highly homologous TCR beta variants was seen as apparently characteristic of ankylosing spondylitis blood.

Germline CDR1 MGHRA, CDR2 YSYEKL. Trimming stripped 0 bases from V and 4 bases from J, with 13 bases between. The CDR3 sequence is 16 residues long. Sequenced material: blood, either unsorted or a sorted T cell fraction (not recorded which). The sequence was obtained from a male donor with ankylosing spondylitis. V usage is TRBV4-1 and J usage is TRBJ1-3; no clear D gene. The CDR3 loop reads CASSQDNKATGNTIYF. In DNA form, the CDR3 reads TGCGCCAGCAGCCAAGATAACAAGGCCACAGGAAACACCATATATTTT.